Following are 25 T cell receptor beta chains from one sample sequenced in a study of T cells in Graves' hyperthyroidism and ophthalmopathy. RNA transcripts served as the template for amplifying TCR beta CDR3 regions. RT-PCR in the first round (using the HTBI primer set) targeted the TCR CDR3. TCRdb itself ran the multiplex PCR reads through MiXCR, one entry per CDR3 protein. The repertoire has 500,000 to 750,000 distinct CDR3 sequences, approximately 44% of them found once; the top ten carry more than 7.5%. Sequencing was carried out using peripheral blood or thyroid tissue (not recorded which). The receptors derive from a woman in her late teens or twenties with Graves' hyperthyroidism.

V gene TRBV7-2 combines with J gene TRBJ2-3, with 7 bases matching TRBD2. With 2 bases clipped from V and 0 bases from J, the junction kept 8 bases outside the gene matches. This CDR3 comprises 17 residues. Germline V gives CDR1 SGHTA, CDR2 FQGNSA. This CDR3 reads CASSLYPSGTSTDTQYF. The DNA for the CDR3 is TGTGCCAGCAGCTTATATCCTAGCGGCACCAGCACAGATACGCAGTATTTT.

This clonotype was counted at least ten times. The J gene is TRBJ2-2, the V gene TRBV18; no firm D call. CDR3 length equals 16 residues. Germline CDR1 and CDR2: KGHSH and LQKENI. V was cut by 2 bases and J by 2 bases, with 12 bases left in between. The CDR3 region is CASSPIQLTNTGELFF. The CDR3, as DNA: TGTGCCAGCTCACCAATCCAGCTTACTAACACCGGGGAGCTGTTTTTT.

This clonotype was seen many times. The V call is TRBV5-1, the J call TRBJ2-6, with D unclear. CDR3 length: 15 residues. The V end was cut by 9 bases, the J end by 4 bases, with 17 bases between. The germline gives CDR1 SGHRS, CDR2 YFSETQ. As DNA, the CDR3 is TGCGCCACCCGACTGGTGGGTGGCGGGGCCAACGTCCTGACTTTC. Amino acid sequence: CATRLVGGGANVLTF.

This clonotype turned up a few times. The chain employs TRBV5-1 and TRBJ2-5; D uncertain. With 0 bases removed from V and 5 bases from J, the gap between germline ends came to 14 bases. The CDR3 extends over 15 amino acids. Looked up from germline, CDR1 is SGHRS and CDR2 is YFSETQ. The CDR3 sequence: CASSLARGIDETQYF. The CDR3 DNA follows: TGCGCCAGCAGCTTGGCCAGAGGCATAGATGAGACCCAGTACTTC.

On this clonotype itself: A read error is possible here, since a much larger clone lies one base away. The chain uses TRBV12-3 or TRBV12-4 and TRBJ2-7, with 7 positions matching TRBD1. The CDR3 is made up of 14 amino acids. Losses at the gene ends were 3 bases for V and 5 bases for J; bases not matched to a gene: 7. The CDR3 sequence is CASSFQQGTNEQYF. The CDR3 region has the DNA TGTGCCAGCAGTTTTCAACAGGGGACGAACGAGCAGTACTTC.

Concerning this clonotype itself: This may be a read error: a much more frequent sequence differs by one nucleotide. CDR3 DNA: TGTGCCAACAGTTATCAGCTGTACGACACTGAAGCTTTCTTT. Amino acids: CANSYQLYDTEAFF. The chain links TRBV12-3 or TRBV12-4 to TRBJ1-1; no firm D call. The CDR3 has 14 residues.

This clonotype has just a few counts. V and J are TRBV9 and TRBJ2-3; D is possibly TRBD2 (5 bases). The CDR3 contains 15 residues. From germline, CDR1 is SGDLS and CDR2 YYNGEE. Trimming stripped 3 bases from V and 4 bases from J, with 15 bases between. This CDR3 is CASSESGTLADTQYF. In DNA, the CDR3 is TGTGCCAGCAGCGAGAGCGGAACCCTCGCAGATACGCAGTATTTT.

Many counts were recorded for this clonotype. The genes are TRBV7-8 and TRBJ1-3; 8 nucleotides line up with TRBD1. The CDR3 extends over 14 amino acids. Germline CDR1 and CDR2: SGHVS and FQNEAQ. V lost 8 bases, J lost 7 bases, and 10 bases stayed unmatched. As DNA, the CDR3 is TGTGCCAGCCAATACGGACAGGGTGTGAACACCATATATTTT. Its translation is CASQYGQGVNTIYF.

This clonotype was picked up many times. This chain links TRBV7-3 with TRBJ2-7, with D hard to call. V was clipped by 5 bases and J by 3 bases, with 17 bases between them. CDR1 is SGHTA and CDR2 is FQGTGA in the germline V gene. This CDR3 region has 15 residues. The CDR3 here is CASSPVAAVYYEQYF. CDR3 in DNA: TGTGCCAGCAGCCCGGTCGCGGCAGTCTACTACGAGCAGTACTTC.

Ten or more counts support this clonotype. The CDR3 nucleotides are TGTGCCAGCAGCCCATATCCCGGGGGAGAGGACGAGCAGTACTTC. It specifies CASSPYPGGEDEQYF. The V call is TRBV3-1, the J call TRBJ2-7; perhaps TRBD2 as D (6 bases). This CDR3 comprises 15 residues. The V end was cut by 4 bases, the J end by 5 bases, with 18 bases between. CDR1 LGHDT and CDR2 YNNKEL come from the germline V gene (reference sequence).

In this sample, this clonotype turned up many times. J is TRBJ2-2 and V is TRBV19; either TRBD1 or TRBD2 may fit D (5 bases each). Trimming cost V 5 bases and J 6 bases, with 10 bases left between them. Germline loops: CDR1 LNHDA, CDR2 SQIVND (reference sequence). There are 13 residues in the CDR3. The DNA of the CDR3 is TGTGCCAGTAGTGCCACGGGACCCGGGGAGCTGTTTTTT. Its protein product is CASSATGPGELFF.

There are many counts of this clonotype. The CDR3 loop reads CASSSGTLGEQYF. The CDR3 DNA sequence: TGTGCCAGCAGTTCAGGGACCTTGGGGGAGCAGTACTTC. The chain joins TRBV6-5 to TRBJ2-7, with D perhaps assigned TRBD1 or TRBD2 (5 bases each). Trimming left V 4 bases short and J 7 bases short, with 14 bases between. This CDR3 region has 13 residues. The germline gives CDR1 MNHEY, CDR2 SVGAGI.

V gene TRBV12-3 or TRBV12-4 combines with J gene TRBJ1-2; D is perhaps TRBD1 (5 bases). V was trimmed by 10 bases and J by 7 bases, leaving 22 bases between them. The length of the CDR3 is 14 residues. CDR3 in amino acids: CAISLGDDSLGYTF. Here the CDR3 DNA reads TGTGCCATCAGCCTGGGGGACGATTCACTTGGCTACACCTTC.

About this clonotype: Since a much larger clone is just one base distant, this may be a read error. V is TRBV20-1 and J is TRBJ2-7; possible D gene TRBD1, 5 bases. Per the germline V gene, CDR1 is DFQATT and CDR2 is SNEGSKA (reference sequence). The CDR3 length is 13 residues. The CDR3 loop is CSARSYRSCEQYF. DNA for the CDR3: TGCAGTGCTAGATCGTACAGGTCCTGCGAGCAGTACTTC.

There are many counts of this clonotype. The CDR3 reads CAIRTGGQNSPLHF. CDR3 DNA sequence: TGTGCCATCAGAACAGGGGGGCAGAATTCACCCCTCCACTTT. The chain is built from TRBV10-3 and TRBJ1-6; 8 bases line up with TRBD1. Germline values: CDR1 ENHRY, CDR2 SYGVKD. V shed 6 bases and J 7 bases; nucleotides not matched to a gene: 5. This CDR3 is 14 amino acids long.

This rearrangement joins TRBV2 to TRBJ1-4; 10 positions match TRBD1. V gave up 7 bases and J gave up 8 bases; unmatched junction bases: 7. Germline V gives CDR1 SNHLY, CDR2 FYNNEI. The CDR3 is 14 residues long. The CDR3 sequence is CASTPGTGDEKLFF. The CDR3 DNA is TGTGCCAGCACCCCGGGGACAGGGGACGAAAAACTGTTTTTT.

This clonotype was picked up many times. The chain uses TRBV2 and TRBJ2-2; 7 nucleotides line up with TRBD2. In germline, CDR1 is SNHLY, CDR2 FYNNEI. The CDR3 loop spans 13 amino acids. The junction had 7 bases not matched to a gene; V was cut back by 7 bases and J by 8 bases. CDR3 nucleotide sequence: TGTGCCAGCATTGCGGGAGTAGGTGGGGAGCTGTTTTTT. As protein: CASIAGVGGELFF.

The CDR3 reads CATSDSTSGGYTGELFF. CDR3 nucleotide sequence: TGTGCCACCAGTGATTCCACTAGCGGGGGGTACACCGGGGAGCTGTTTTTT. The rearrangement uses TRBV24-1 and TRBJ2-2, with 12 bases lining up with TRBD2. Germline loops: CDR1 KGHDR, CDR2 SFDVKD. V lost 2 bases, J lost 3 bases, and 3 bases stayed unmatched. The CDR3 loop spans 17 amino acids.

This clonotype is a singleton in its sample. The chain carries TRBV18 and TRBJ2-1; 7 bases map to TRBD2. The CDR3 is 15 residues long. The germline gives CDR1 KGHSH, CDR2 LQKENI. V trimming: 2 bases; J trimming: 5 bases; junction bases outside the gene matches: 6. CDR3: CASSPSGRANNEQFF. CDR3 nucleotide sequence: TGTGCCAGCTCACCAAGTGGGAGGGCCAACAATGAGCAGTTCTTC.

CDR3 nucleotide sequence: TGTGCCACCAGTGATTATAGGGGGGAGCTGTTTTTT. This codes for CATSDYRGELFF. V is TRBV24-1 and J is TRBJ2-2, with D unclear. With 2 bases removed from V and 8 bases from J, the gap between germline ends came to 5 bases. This CDR3 has 12 amino acids. Germline values: CDR1 KGHDR, CDR2 SFDVKD.

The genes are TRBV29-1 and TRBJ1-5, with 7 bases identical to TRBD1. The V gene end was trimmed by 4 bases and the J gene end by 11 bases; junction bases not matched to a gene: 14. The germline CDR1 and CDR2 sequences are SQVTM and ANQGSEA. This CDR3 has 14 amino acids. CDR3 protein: CSVAGRGSQETQHF. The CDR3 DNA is TGCAGCGTTGCAGGCAGGGGGAGCCAAGAGACCCAGCATTTT.

CDR3 in amino acids: CATSRAPSTEHF. CDR3 DNA sequence: TGTGCCACCAGCAGAGCACCCTCCACCGAGCATTTT. This sequence joins TRBV15 and TRBJ1-5; D gene ambiguous. This CDR3 comprises 12 residues. Germline V gives CDR1 LNHNV, CDR2 YYDKDF (reference sequence). The V end was cut by 1 base, the J end by 14 bases, with 12 bases between.

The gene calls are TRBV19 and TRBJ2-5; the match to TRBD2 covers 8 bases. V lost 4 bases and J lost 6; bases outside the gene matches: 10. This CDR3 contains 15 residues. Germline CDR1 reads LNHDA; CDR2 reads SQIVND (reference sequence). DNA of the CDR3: TGTGCCAGTAGTACTGCGGGAGGACCCCATCAGACCCAGTACTTC. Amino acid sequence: CASSTAGGPHQTQYF.

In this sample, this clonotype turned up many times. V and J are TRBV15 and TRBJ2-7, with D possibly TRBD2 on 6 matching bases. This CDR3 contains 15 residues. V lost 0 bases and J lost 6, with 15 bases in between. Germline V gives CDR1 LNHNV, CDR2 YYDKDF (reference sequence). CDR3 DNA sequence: TGTGCCACCAGCAGAGATTTGGCGGGGTCCCCCGAGCAGTACTTC. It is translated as CATSRDLAGSPEQYF.

This chain's CDR3 is CSATPGQGIYGYTF. The CDR3 nucleotides are TGCAGCGCCACTCCGGGACAGGGGATCTATGGCTACACCTTC. The chain uses TRBV29-1 and TRBJ1-2, with TRBD1 identical over 10 bases. The CDR3 length is 14 residues. J gave up 4 bases and V 7 bases, and 9 bases lay outside the gene matches. Germline values: CDR1 SQVTM, CDR2 ANQGSEA.